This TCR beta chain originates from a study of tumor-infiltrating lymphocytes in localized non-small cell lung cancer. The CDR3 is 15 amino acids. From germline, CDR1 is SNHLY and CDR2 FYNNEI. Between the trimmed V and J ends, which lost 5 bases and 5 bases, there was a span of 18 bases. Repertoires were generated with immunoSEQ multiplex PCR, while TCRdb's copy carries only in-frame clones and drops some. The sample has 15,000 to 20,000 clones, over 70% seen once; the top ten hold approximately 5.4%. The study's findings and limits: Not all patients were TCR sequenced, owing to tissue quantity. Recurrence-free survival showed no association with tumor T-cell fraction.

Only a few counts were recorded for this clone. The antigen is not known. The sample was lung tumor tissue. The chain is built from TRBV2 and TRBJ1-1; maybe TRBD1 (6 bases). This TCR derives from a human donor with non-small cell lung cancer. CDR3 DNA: TGTGCCAGCAGTAGGCCCAGAGGGGGTGAGACTGAAGCTTTCTTT. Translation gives CASSRPRGGETEAFF. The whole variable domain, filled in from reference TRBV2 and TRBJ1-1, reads EPEVTQTPSHQVTQMGQEVILRCVPISNHLYFYWYRQILGQKVEFLVSFYNNEISEKSEIFDDQFSVERPDGSNFTLKIRSTKLEDSAMYFCASSRPRGGETEAFFGQGTRLTVV.